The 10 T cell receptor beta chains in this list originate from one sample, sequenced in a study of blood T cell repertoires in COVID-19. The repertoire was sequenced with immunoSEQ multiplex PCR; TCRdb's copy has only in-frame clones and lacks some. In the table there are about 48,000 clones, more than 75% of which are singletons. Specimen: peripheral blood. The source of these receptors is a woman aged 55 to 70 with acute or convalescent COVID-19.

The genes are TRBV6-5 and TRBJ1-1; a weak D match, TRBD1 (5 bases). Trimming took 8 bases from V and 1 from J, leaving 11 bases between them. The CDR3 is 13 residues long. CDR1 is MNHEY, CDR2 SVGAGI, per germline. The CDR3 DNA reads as TGTGCCAGCGTAAGACAGCGGAACACTGAAGCTTTCTTT. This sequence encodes CASVRQRNTEAFF.

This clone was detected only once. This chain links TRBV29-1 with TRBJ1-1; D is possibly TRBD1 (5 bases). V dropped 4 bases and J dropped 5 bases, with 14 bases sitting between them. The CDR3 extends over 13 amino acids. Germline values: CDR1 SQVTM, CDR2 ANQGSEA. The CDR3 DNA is TGCAGCGTTGGACAGCCCTGGGATACTGAAGCTTTCTTT. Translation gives CSVGQPWDTEAFF.

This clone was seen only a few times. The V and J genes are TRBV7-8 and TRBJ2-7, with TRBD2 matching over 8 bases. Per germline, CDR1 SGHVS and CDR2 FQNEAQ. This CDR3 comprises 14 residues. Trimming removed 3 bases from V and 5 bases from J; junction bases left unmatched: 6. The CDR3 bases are TGTGCCAGCAGCTTCCGGGAGGGGACCCACGAGCAGTACTTC. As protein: CASSFREGTHEQYF.

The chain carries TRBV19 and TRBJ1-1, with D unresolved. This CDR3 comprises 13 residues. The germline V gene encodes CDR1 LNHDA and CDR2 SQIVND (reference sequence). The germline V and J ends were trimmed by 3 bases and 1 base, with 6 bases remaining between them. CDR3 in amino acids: CASSMGRNTEAFF. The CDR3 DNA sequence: TGTGCCAGTAGTATGGGGAGGAACACTGAAGCTTTCTTT.

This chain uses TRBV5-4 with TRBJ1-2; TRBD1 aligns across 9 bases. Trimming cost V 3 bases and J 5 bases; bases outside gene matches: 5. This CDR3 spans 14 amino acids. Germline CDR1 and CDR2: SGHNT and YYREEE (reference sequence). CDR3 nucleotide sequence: TGTGCCAGCAGCTCCCGGGACAGGGTATATGGCTACACCTTC. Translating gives CASSSRDRVYGYTF. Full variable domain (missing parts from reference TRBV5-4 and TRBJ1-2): ETGVTQSPTHLIKTRGQQVTLRCSSQSGHNTVSWYQQALGQGPQFIFQYYREEENGRGNFPPRFSGLQFPNYSSELNVNALELDDSALYLCASSSRDRVYGYTFGSGTRLTVV.

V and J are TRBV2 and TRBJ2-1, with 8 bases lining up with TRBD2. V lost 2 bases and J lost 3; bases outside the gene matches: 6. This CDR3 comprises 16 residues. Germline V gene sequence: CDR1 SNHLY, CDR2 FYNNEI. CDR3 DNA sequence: TGTGCCAGCAGTGAAAGGGTAGCGGGGTTCTACAATGAGCAGTTCTTC. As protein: CASSERVAGFYNEQFF.

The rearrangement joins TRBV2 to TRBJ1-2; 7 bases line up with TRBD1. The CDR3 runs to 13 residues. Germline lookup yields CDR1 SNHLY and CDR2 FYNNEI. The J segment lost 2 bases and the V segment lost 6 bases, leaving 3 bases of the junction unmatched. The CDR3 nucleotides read TGTGCCAGCAGAGGACAGGTGAACTATGGCTACACCTTC. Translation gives CASRGQVNYGYTF.

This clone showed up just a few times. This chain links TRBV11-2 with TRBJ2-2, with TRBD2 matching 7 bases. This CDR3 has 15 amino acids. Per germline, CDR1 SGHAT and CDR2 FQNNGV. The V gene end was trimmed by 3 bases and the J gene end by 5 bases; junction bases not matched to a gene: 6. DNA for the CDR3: TGTGCCAGCAGCTTTTACTTCGGGGGGACCGGGGAGCTGTTTTTT. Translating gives CASSFYFGGTGELFF. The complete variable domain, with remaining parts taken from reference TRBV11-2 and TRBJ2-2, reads EAGVAQSPRYKIIEKRQSVAFWCNPISGHATLYWYQQILGQGPKLLIQFQNNGVVDDSQLPKDRFSAERLKGVDSTLKIQPAKLEDSAVYLCASSFYFGGTGELFFGEGSRLTVL.

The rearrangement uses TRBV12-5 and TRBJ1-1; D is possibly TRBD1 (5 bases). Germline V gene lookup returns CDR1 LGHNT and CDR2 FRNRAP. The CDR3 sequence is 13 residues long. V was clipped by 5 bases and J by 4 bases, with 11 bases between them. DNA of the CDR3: TGTGCTAGTGGTGTTCGTGACAGCACTGAAGCTTTCTTT. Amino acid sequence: CASGVRDSTEAFF. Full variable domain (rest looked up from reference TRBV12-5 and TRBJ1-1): DARVTQTPRHKVTEMGQEVTMRCQPILGHNTVFWYRQTMMQGLELLAYFRNRAPLDDSGMPKDRFSAEMPDATLATLKIQPSEPRDSAVYFCASGVRDSTEAFFGQGTRLTVV.

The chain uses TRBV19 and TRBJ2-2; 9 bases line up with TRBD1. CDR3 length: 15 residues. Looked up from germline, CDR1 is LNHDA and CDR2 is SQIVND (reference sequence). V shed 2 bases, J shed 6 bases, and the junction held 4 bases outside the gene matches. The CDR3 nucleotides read TGTGCCAGTAGTATACAGGGGACAGGGTCCGGGGAGCTGTTTTTT. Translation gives CASSIQGTGSGELFF.